A single sample is the source of the 9 T cell receptor beta chains below, sequenced in a study of cytomegalovirus exposure and HLA in healthy donors. PCR involved 60 Vbeta and 13 Jbeta primers. The assay was immunoSEQ multiplex PCR, and TCRdb's table has in-frame clones only and misses some. The sample lists 95,000 to 150,000 clones; approximately 72% were seen once. The material sequenced was PBMCs. These receptors came from a woman between 40 and 50 years old in good health and CMV-seropositive.

The V and J genes are TRBV29-1 and TRBJ1-6; 7 bases are a match to TRBD1. Looked up from germline, CDR1 is SQVTM and CDR2 is ANQGSEA. The CDR3 has 12 residues. V trimming: 7 bases; J trimming: 7 bases; junction bases outside the gene matches: 4. CDR3 region: CSAPGGNSPLHF. The CDR3 nucleotides are TGCAGCGCGCCAGGGGGGAATTCACCCCTCCACTTT. Full variable domain (rest looked up from reference TRBV29-1 and TRBJ1-6): SAVISQKPSRDICQRGTSLTIQCQVDSQVTMMFWYRQQPGQSLTLIATANQGSEATYESGFVIDKFPISRPNLTFSTLTVSNMSPEDSSIYLCSAPGGNSPLHFGNGTRLTVT.

As to this clone: An end of the junction does not agree with germline; a read error may underlie this. This sequence joins TRBV7-9 and TRBJ1-2; the D is unclear. CDR1 is SEHNR, CDR2 FQNEAQ, per germline (reference sequence). The CDR3 spans 13 residues. The CDR3 DNA reads as TGTTCCAGCAGCCTAGGACCTGCGGATGGCTACACCTTC. Translated: CSSSLGPADGYTF.

The rearrangement joins TRBV27 to TRBJ2-1; D gene uncertain. The germline V gene has CDR1 MNHEY and CDR2 SMNVEV (reference sequence). This CDR3 is 14 amino acids long. Trimming shortened V by 3 bases and J by 0 bases, and 6 bases separated the two germline ends. This CDR3 reads CASSFLSSYNEQFF. In DNA, the CDR3 is TGTGCCAGCAGTTTCCTCAGCTCCTACAATGAGCAGTTCTTC.

This rearrangement joins TRBV4-2 to TRBJ2-1, with 12 bases lining up with TRBD2. V shed 1 base, J shed 5 bases, and the junction held 6 bases outside the gene matches. The CDR3 covers 17 residues. From germline, CDR1 is LGHNA and CDR2 YNFKEQ. In DNA form, the CDR3 reads TGTGCCAGCAGCCAAGTGGCTAGCGGGGGGGCCGACAATGAGCAGTTCTTC. Translating gives CASSQVASGGADNEQFF.

The V and J genes are TRBV19 and TRBJ2-1; D is undetermined. Germline V gene lookup returns CDR1 LNHDA and CDR2 SQIVND (reference sequence). V lost 3 bases to trimming and J lost 2 bases, with 8 bases between them. The CDR3 is 14 amino acids. The DNA of the CDR3 is TGTGCCAGTAGTATGGTAGCTGCCTACAATGAGCAGTTCTTC. Its translation: CASSMVAAYNEQFF.

The chain is built from TRBV11-2 and TRBJ2-7, with 13 nucleotides matching TRBD2. J gave up 4 bases and V 6 bases, and 9 bases lay outside the gene matches. Germline values: CDR1 SGHAT, CDR2 FQNNGV. The length of the CDR3 is 16 residues. This CDR3 is CASSFSTGLAGYEQYF. Written as DNA, the CDR3 is TGTGCCAGCAGTTTTAGTACGGGACTAGCGGGGTACGAGCAGTACTTC.

V is TRBV19 and J is TRBJ1-1; D is unresolved. The ends were cut back, 5 bases at V and 3 bases at J, with 10 bases in the middle. There are 13 residues in the CDR3. Germline V gene sequence: CDR1 LNHDA, CDR2 SQIVND (reference sequence). For the CDR3, the DNA is TGTGCCAGTAGTCTAATTGGTGACACTGAAGCTTTCTTT. Translation: CASSLIGDTEAFF. The full variable domain, rest sourced from reference TRBV19 and TRBJ1-1, is DGGITQSPKYLFRKEGQNVTLSCEQNLNHDAMYWYRQDPGQGLRLIYYSQIVNDFQKGDIAEGYSVSREKKESFPLTVTSAQKNPTAFYLCASSLIGDTEAFFGQGTRLTVV.

This clone was seen a handful of times. The V call is TRBV13, the J call TRBJ2-5, with 8 bases lining up with TRBD2. The CDR3 runs 13 residues. CDR1 is PRHDT and CDR2 is FYEKMQ in the germline V gene (reference sequence). The J segment lost 4 bases and the V segment lost 5 bases, leaving 3 bases of the junction unmatched. Here the CDR3 DNA reads TGTGCCAGCAGCACGGGGGGGAGAGAGACCCAGTACTTC. Translated, it gives CASSTGGRETQYF.

This clone was observed a handful of times. The chain combines TRBV5-1 with TRBJ1-2, with D possibly TRBD1 on 6 matching bases. The CDR3 loop spans 15 amino acids. The V gene's germline CDR1 is SGHRS and CDR2 YFSETQ. V was cut by 4 bases and J by 6 bases, with 19 bases left in between. CDR3 in amino acids: CASSPLSGGYDGYTF. CDR3 nucleotides: TGCGCCAGCAGCCCCCTTTCGGGGGGCTATGATGGCTACACCTTC. The variable domain in full, completed from reference TRBV5-1 and TRBJ1-2, reads KAGVTQTPRYLIKTRGQQVTLSCSPISGHRSVSWYQQTPGQGLQFLFEYFSETQRNKGNFPGRFSGRQFSNSRSEMNVSTLELGDSALYLCASSPLSGGYDGYTFGSGTRLTVV.